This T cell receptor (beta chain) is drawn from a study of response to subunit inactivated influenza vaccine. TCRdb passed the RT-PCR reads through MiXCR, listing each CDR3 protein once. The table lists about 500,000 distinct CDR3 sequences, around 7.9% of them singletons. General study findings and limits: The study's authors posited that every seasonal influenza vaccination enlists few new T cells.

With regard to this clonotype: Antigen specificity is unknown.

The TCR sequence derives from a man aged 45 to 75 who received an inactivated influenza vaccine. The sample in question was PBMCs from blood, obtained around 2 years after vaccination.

CDR3 bases: TGTGCCAGCAGCCAAGGCCCTCCTCCGTCCTACAATGAGCAGTTCTTC. Encoded protein: CASSQGPPPSYNEQFF. The rearrangement links TRBV3-1 to TRBJ2-1; D gene ambiguous. This CDR3 comprises 16 residues. The ends were cut back, 1 base at V and 1 base at J, with 11 bases in the middle. CDR1 is LGHDT, CDR2 YNNKEL, per germline (reference sequence).